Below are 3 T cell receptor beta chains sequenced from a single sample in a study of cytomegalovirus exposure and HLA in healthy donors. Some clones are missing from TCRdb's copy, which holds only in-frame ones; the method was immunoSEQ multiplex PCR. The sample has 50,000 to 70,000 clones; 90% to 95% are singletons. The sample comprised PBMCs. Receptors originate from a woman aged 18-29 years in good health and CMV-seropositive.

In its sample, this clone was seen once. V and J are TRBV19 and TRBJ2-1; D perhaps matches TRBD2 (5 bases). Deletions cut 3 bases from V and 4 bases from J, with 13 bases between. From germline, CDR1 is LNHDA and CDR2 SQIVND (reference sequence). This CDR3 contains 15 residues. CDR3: CASSIRLAGYNEQFF. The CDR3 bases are TGTGCCAGTAGTATTCGGCTAGCAGGTTACAATGAGCAGTTCTTC.

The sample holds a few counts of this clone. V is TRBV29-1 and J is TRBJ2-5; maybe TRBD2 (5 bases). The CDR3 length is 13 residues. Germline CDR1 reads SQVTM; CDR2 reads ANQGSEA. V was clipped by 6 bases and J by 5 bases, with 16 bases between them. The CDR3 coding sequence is TGCAGCGTCCCCGAGGTAGCGTTGGAGACCCAGTACTTC. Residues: CSVPEVALETQYF.

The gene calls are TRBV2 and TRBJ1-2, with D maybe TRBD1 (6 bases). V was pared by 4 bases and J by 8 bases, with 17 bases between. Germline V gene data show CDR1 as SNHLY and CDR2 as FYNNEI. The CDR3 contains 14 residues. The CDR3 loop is CASSAGRGIEGYTF. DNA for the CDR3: TGTGCCAGCAGTGCAGGCAGGGGTATCGAGGGCTACACCTTC.